There are a few counts of the clone carrying this TCR beta chain. These data are taken from a study of identical twins. A single record per CDR3 protein comes from TCRdb applying MiXCR to the 5' RACE reads. The sample yields approximately 1.8 million distinct CDR3 sequences, under 35% seen once. CDR1 and CDR2 (germline): LGHNA, YNFKEQ. The CDR3 is 18 amino acids. Trimming removed 4 bases from V and 5 bases from J; junction bases left unmatched: 12. The sequence came from a newborn girl in good health. The sample taken for sequencing was cord blood. V is TRBV4-2 and J is TRBJ2-3, with 13 bases that match TRBD2. The CDR3 sequence: CASSPLLTSGRAKDTQYF. In DNA form, the CDR3 reads TGTGCCAGCAGCCCCCTCCTTACTAGCGGGAGGGCCAAAGATACGCAGTATTTT.